Shown below are 18 T cell receptor beta chains from a single sample sequenced in a study of radiotherapy plus CTLA-4 blockade in lung cancer. Sequencing used immunoSEQ multiplex PCR; TCRdb keeps in-frame clones, though not all of them. This sample has about 28,000 clones, with around three quarters found just once. The sequences come from peripheral blood, collected from a patient treated with radiotherapy plus ipilimumab. These receptor sequences come from a human donor with non-small cell lung cancer that progressed on radiotherapy plus ipilimumab.

This chain uses TRBV28 with TRBJ2-2; possible D gene TRBD2, 6 bases. Per germline, CDR1 MDHEN and CDR2 SYDVKM. V was clipped by 8 bases and J by 1 base, with 17 bases between them. The CDR3 is made up of 16 amino acids. The CDR3: CASGFGAGLNTGELFF. For the CDR3, the DNA is TGTGCCAGCGGATTTGGCGCGGGGTTGAACACCGGGGAGCTGTTTTTT.

The chain couples TRBV7-3 to TRBJ2-7; the D is unclear. The V and J ends lost 4 bases and 6 bases respectively, with 13 bases between them. This CDR3 region has 13 residues. Germline CDR1 and CDR2: SGHTA and FQGTGA. The CDR3 DNA reads as TGTGCCAGCAGCTCAGTGGGAACCGCCGAGCAGTACTTC. Its translation is CASSSVGTAEQYF.

The V call is TRBV2, the J call TRBJ2-3; weak D call: TRBD1 (6 bases). Germline V gene lookup returns CDR1 SNHLY and CDR2 FYNNEI. V lost 4 bases, J lost 3 bases, and 11 bases lay in between. This CDR3 contains 14 residues. CDR3 in amino acids: CASSGGRGTDTQYF. DNA for the CDR3: TGTGCCAGCAGTGGGGGCAGGGGAACAGATACGCAGTATTTT.

This chain links TRBV7-9 with TRBJ2-1; 10 nucleotides match TRBD1. Trimming took 5 bases from V and 2 from J; bases not matched to a gene: 6. This CDR3 contains 16 residues. Germline CDR1 SEHNR, CDR2 FQNEAQ (reference sequence). CDR3 residues: CASSPGDRGAYNEQFF. The CDR3 DNA is TGTGCCAGCAGCCCTGGGGACAGGGGCGCCTACAATGAGCAGTTCTTC.

The chain combines TRBV7-8 with TRBJ2-7; 7 positions match TRBD1. The junction had 6 bases not matched to a gene; V was cut back by 4 bases and J by 0 bases. CDR3 length equals 15 residues. Germline lookup yields CDR1 SGHVS and CDR2 FQNEAQ. The CDR3 nucleotides read TGTGCCAGCAGCTACGGGACAGTCCACTCCTACGAGCAGTACTTC. This codes for CASSYGTVHSYEQYF.

CDR3 nucleotides: TGCGCCAGCAGCCAAGGCACTAGCTCACGCTCCTACGAGCAGTACTTC. Its protein is CASSQGTSSRSYEQYF. The gene calls are TRBV4-1 and TRBJ2-5; TRBD2 is a possible D gene (6 bases). The J call may be mistaken, given a closer DNA end match to TRBJ2-7. This CDR3 contains 16 residues. Germline V lookup: CDR1 MGHRA, CDR2 YSYEKL.

The chain is built from TRBV28 and TRBJ1-1; perhaps TRBD1 as D (6 bases). CDR3 length equals 13 residues. Deletions cut 8 bases from V and 0 bases from J, with 10 bases between. Per the germline V gene, CDR1 is MDHEN and CDR2 is SYDVKM. CDR3 nucleotides: TGTGCCAGCGAGGACAGTATGAACACTGAAGCTTTCTTT. It encodes CASEDSMNTEAFF. The full variable domain, with the rest looked up from reference TRBV28 and TRBJ1-1, is DVKVTQSSRYLVKRTGEKVFLECVQDMDHENMFWYRQDPGLGLRLIYFSYDVKMKEKGDIPEGYSVSREKKERFSLILESASTNQTSMYLCASEDSMNTEAFFGQGTRLTVV.

As regards this clone: A read error may account for a junction end that differs from germline. The chain joins TRBV2 to TRBJ2-7; 10 bases are a match to TRBD1. This CDR3 spans 15 amino acids. Germline V gives CDR1 SNHLY, CDR2 FYNNEI. The CDR3 loop reads CASSEDRGLFYEQYF. The CDR3 DNA is TGTGCCAGCAGCGAAGACAGGGGGCTATTTTACGAGCAGTACTTC.

This chain joins TRBV9 and TRBJ1-5; 7 bases match TRBD1. The CDR3 sequence is 15 residues long. CDR1 and CDR2 (germline): SGDLS, YYNGEE. V trimming: 0 bases; J trimming: 6 bases; junction bases outside the gene matches: 6. The CDR3 here is CASSVAGQGGQPQHF. The CDR3 DNA sequence: TGTGCCAGCAGCGTAGCTGGGCAGGGGGGTCAGCCCCAGCATTTT.

The CDR3 nucleotides read TGCGCCAGCAGTGAGTGGCGGGAGGGCCGTACCGGGGAGCTGTTTTTT. As protein: CASSEWREGRTGELFF. V and J are TRBV10-1 and TRBJ2-2, with 9 bases fitting TRBD2. Germline lookup yields CDR1 WNHNN and CDR2 SYGVQD (reference sequence). The CDR3 spans 16 residues. Trimming took 1 base from V and 5 from J; bases not matched to a gene: 5.

This rearrangement joins TRBV30 to TRBJ1-2; 9 bases map to TRBD1. Germline CDR1 is GTSNPN and CDR2 is SVGIG (reference sequence). The CDR3 extends over 16 amino acids. Trimming at V came to 2 bases and at J to 6 bases, leaving 13 bases not matched to a gene. In DNA, the CDR3 is TGTGCCTGGAGTCTCAAGTTACAGGGGGCGCATGATGGCTACACCTTC. Translated: CAWSLKLQGAHDGYTF. The complete variable domain, with remaining parts taken from reference TRBV30 and TRBJ1-2, reads SQTIHQWPATLVQPVGSPLSLECTVEGTSNPNLYWYRQAAGRGLQLLFYSVGIGQISSEVPQNLSASRPQDRQFILSSKKLLLSDSGFYLCAWSLKLQGAHDGYTFGSGTRLTVV.

Only a few counts were recorded for this clone. The genes are TRBV7-6 and TRBJ2-1; D is undetermined. V was shortened by 1 base and J by 3 bases, with 4 bases between the two germline ends. This CDR3 has 13 residues. Germline V lookup: CDR1 SGHVS, CDR2 FNYEAQ. CDR3 sequence: CASSLEDYNEQFF. The CDR3 coding sequence is TGTGCCAGCAGCTTAGAGGACTACAATGAGCAGTTCTTC.

The chain is built from TRBV28 and TRBJ1-4; no reliable D call. CDR1 is MDHEN, CDR2 SYDVKM, per germline. V dropped 6 bases and J dropped 0 bases, with 11 bases sitting between them. The CDR3 covers 15 residues. The CDR3 region has the DNA TGTGCCAGCAGAGCAGGAGGCGCAACTAATGAAAAACTGTTTTTT. Translated: CASRAGGATNEKLFF.

In DNA form, the CDR3 reads TGTGCCAGCAGTGGGGCCCTGGGGCGGGAGAGGGGCGAACAGTTCTTC. Translated: CASSGALGRERGEQFF. The J gene is TRBJ2-1, the V gene TRBV2, with TRBD2 matching 7 bases. V lost 4 bases, J lost 13 bases, and 19 bases stayed unmatched. The germline V gene encodes CDR1 SNHLY and CDR2 FYNNEI. The CDR3 sequence is 16 residues long.

The rearrangement joins TRBV11-3 to TRBJ2-3, with 9 bases fitting TRBD2. J gave up 2 bases and V 4 bases, and 7 bases lay outside the gene matches. Per the germline V gene, CDR1 is SGHNT and CDR2 is YENEEA. CDR3 length: 16 residues. The CDR3, as DNA: TGTGCCAGCAGCTACCGTAGGACTAGCGCCACAGATACGCAGTATTTT. Translation gives CASSYRRTSATDTQYF. The full variable domain, completed using reference TRBV11-3 and TRBJ2-3, is EAGVVQSPRYKIIEKKQPVAFWCNPISGHNTLYWYLQNLGQGPELLIRYENEEAVDDSQLPKDRFSAERLKGVDSTLKIQPAELGDSAVYLCASSYRRTSATDTQYFGPGTRLTVL.

This chain connects TRBV6-5 to TRBJ2-6; D possibly corresponds to TRBD1 (5 bases). Germline V gives CDR1 MNHEY, CDR2 SVGAGI. CDR3 length equals 15 residues. Trimming removed 4 bases at V and 2 bases at J, with 9 bases between. CDR3 loop: CASSSQGTGANVLTF. CDR3 bases: TGTGCCAGCAGTTCCCAGGGAACTGGGGCCAACGTCCTGACTTTC.

This chain joins TRBV18 and TRBJ2-3; unclear D gene. Trimming pared 2 bases from V and 4 bases from J, leaving 4 bases between. The CDR3 has 12 residues. Germline CDR1 reads KGHSH; CDR2 reads LQKENI. The CDR3 region has the DNA TGTGCCAGCTCACCAATGGCAGATACGCAGTATTTT. It translates to CASSPMADTQYF.

V is TRBV28 and J is TRBJ1-1; D is unresolved. The V gene lost 5 bases and the J gene lost 7 bases, with 11 bases spanning the gap. The CDR3 totals 12 residues. Germline V CDR1 and CDR2: MDHEN, SYDVKM. As DNA, the CDR3 is TGTGCCAGCAGTCTCGGGCCCAGTGAAGCTTTCTTT. Protein sequence: CASSLGPSEAFF. Together with reference TRBV28 and TRBJ1-1, the CDR3 gives the full variable domain: DVKVTQSSRYLVKRTGEKVFLECVQDMDHENMFWYRQDPGLGLRLIYFSYDVKMKEKGDIPEGYSVSREKKERFSLILESASTNQTSMYLCASSLGPSEAFFGQGTRLTVV.